This TCR beta chain comes out of a study of CD8+CD57+ T cells in acquired aplastic anemia listed by TCRdb under 2018. Regarding the research as a whole: On average, sorted CD4+ and CD8+ cells yielded approximately 3 ug of extracted DNA, with a range of roughly 0.18 to 30 ug. CD8+CD57+ expansion was defined as a frequency above the mean frequency observed in healthy subjects.

Patients chosen for sequencing had shown expansion of CD8+CD57+ cells by flow cytometry. Every patient had severe acquired aplastic anemia, diagnosed using the International Study of Aplastic Anemia and Agranulocytosis and Camitta criteria. At the time blood was sampled, none of the patients had received any therapy. The study deep-sequenced TCR repertoires of sorted CD4+ and CD8+ blood T cells from severe aplastic anemia patients and healthy subjects. Patients were enrolled under clinicaltrials.gov protocols 00001620, 01623167, 00001397, 00071045, 00081523 and 00961064 in the USA. Ficoll-Paque density gradient centrifugation was used to isolate peripheral blood mononuclear cells. Before DNA extraction, CD4+ and CD8+ T cells were sorted by FACS or by magnetic beads. With respect to this clonotype: Its cognate antigen has yet to be identified. Base qualities were left out, and no much larger clone turns up one base away.

Profiling of TCR beta VDJ combinations and CDR3 sequences used genomic DNA as the template. An Illumina HiSeq 2000 was the platform used for TCR repertoire sequencing. Per the source publication's procedure: TRBV/TRBJ rearrangement plots, CDR3 size and DJ length profiles, and Simpson's diversity index were used to assess repertoires. The most abundant DNA sequence in the deep sequencing data was taken as the immunodominant clone. CDR3 amino acid sequences were checked for sharing between subjects and were compared against published repertoires and the VDJdb database. The raw public reads went through TCRdb reprocessing: fastp at Q25, MiXCR clone calling, in-frame beta chains kept. CDR3 protein sequences are deduplicated, and each keeps its most common genes and DNA. The V and J calls here are based on TCRdb, not the publication. For this sample the table gives 90,000 to 150,000 distinct CDR3 sequences, of which under 60% were detected only once. The ten largest clones capture approximately 28% of the sample.

General conclusions and limits of the study: Although some 28 CD8+ CDR3 sequences were shared by patients and controls, these sequences appeared highly expressed in patients and within the immunodominant clones of patients. Patients and healthy controls showed no significant difference in CD8+ Simpson's diversity (P=0.060).

CDR1 and CDR2, per the germline V gene, are MDHEN and SYDVKM. From cysteine to phenylalanine, the CDR3 is 13 amino acids long. Of the read, only the CDR3 DNA is kept; its 39 bases are in frame from base 1. V and J are trimmed by 8 bases and 7 bases, and the gene matches miss 10 bases of the junction. Sequencing input: sorted CD4+, CD8+, or CD8+CD57+ T cells (not recorded which) from PBMCs. The TCR was taken from a human donor with aplastic anemia. Recombination linked TRBV28 to TRBJ2-7, and 8 junction bases match TRBD1. The CDR3 protein is CASRGQGANEQYF. The nucleotide sequence is given as TGTGCCAGCCGTGGGCAGGGGGCTAATGAGCAGTACTTC.